The T cell receptor beta chain under discussion was sequenced for a study of cytomegalovirus exposure and HLA in healthy donors (dated by TCRdb to 2016 to 2017). For the wider study: An earlier analysis of under 600 of the donors reported more than 250 Gb of sequence data and 117 million unique TCR beta sequences from 150 million to 200 million T cells. About 320 gigabases of sequencing data and around 87 million unique TCR sequences were included in an early release covering roughly 700 HLA-typed donors. The genetic ancestry cluster associated with self-reported Caucasian donors included 70% to 85% of the approximately 410 genotyped donors. The study aimed to test whether cataloging public T cell receptors could reveal signatures of past pathogen exposure. Using immunosequencing, the study profiled T cell repertoires from about 610 subjects and related those repertoires to cytomegalovirus serostatus. In addition to the first cohort of around 670 subjects, a separate validation cohort of 120 different subjects was used. The study combined high-throughput TCR immunosequencing, statistical association of individual TCRs with disease status, and machine learning to predict cytomegalovirus infection status. A later analysis re-analyzed previously published TCR beta repertoires from 660 or so donors and added high-resolution HLA genotyping to study TCR occurrence patterns. Rather than drawing on any new phenotypic data, the later analysis identified candidate immune exposures from TCR beta sequences and the way those sequences occurred across donors. An earlier analysis of 587 of the donors applied high-throughput TCR beta sequencing to assess whether each TCR beta V gene segment acted as functional or pseudogenic. Donor age, sex, ethnicity and CMV serostatus were compiled alongside the repertoire data. Genome-wide SNP genotypes for about 65% of the roughly 700 donors were used in a later genetic analysis, which treated that subset as a discovery cohort. All discovery cohort repertoires had been generated using a single sequencing platform. HLA typing covered class I and class II loci at four-digit resolution. Typing coverage differed by locus: A, B, C, DRB1 and DQB1 were typed in roughly 620-630 donors, DQA1 in 500 to 550, DPA1 in some 610, and DPB1 in 472. Four to six DR-DQ haplotypes were handled as single units for association and clustering, since linkage in the cohort was strong. Among some 400 genotyped donors of the cohort, an average of roughly 230,000 unique TCR beta nucleotide sequences was sequenced per donor, of which 15% to 20% were non-productive. Paper-wide results and their limitations: The 87-base-pair reads could not distinguish some IMGT-functional V segments, including TRBV6-2 and TRBV6-3, so those segments were excluded. HLA typing was unavailable for some donors at each locus, so association tests used only the typed subset. In a later genetic analysis, fewer N-insertions in productive TCRs were reported among donors in an Asian-associated ancestry cluster than the approximately 670-donor mean. A later genetic analysis associated a missense DCLRE1C variant with V-gene and J-gene trimming of TCR beta chains, and an independent cohort replicated the association. In vitro tests confirmed that a few of the cytomegalovirus-associated TCR beta chains recognize cytomegalovirus antigens. The classifier was reported to diagnose cytomegalovirus status with high specificity and sensitivity in both the original and validation cohorts. In a later analysis, TCR association rates were found to vary across HLA loci, with the most associated TCRs seen for DRB1 alleles and the fewest for HLA-C alleles. In the study, some 180 TCR beta chains were listed as associated with cytomegalovirus. A further reported finding was that TCR beta sequences accurately predicted the HLA-A and HLA-B alleles for most subjects in the first cohort. In a later analysis, HLA-associated TCR beta chains were found to be more clonally expanded and to have lower generation probabilities than equally common non-associated chains. In a later analysis, several top co-occurrence clusters were reported to appear linked to parvovirus B19, influenza, CMV and Epstein-Barr virus. The cohort was sequenced for TCR beta chains only, and without alpha or paired-chain data the features that could be detected were limited. While some public TCRs were present in many individuals, most TCR sequences turned up only very rarely across donors. A later analysis found that most CMV-associated TCR beta chains appeared HLA-restricted, with HLA associations seemingly driven largely by CMV exposure. In a later analysis, some 18,000 TCR beta sequences were associated with specific HLA alleles at a false discovery rate of 0.05. According to the authors, the approach could potentially be generalized to other disease states and immunological phenotypes. The presence/absence analyses assumed that sequencing depth was roughly uniform across donors, and that assumption may not be true. The earlier analysis of some 560 of the donors excluded roughly 16 rarely observed V segments, including chromosome 9 orphons, because counts were too low. Broadly in line with IMGT annotations, most TCR beta V segments showed up in productive rearrangements about 87% or about 30% of the time in an earlier analysis of several hundred of the donors. A group of highly shared sequence variants was considered likely to be a technical artifact of the sequencing pipeline. For the cohort, immune exposure information was limited to CMV serostatus. When HLA alleles, especially DR and DQ, strongly co-occurred, attributing TCR associations to individual alleles was difficult. Correlated functional status among segregating V segments might reflect linkage disequilibrium, but an unknown experimental factor could not be ruled out.

Notes on this clone: This receptor's antigen is unknown. Base-call qualities are not available, and no considerably larger clone is one nucleotide away.

The cohort was made up of 666 healthy bone marrow donors. At the time of sampling, every cohort member was nominally healthy, though immune exposures that went unrecorded were likely present. The donor was CMV seronegative and was included in the group of 352 seronegative cohort members. A peripheral blood sample was provided by each donor, and peripheral blood mononuclear cells were used for TCR beta sequencing. Genomic DNA was extracted from the blood cell samples with the Qiagen DNeasy Blood Extraction Kit. Spanning cysteine to phenylalanine, the CDR3 consists of 17 amino acids. Just the 51-base CDR3 DNA is kept, in frame starting at base 1. The junction shows trimming of 1 base on V and 0 bases on J, and the gene matches do not reach 8 bases of it. Via the germline V gene, CDR1 is SGHTA and CDR2 FQGNSA. Library prep was done by the immunoSEQ multiplex PCR assay. For the multiplex PCR, a mixture combining 60 forward primers for TCR Vbeta segments and 13 reverse primers for TCR Jbeta segments was used. The CDR3 region of rearranged TCR beta genes was amplified from genomic DNA with a multiplex PCR assay. The Illumina HiSeq System was used to sequence the amplified TCR beta libraries as 87-base-pair reads. On the study's bioinformatics: A later analysis tallied 75 million to 95 million unique TCR beta chains across the 700 or so repertoires, and around 12 million of those chains were shared by two or more donors. A nearest-neighbor algorithm error-corrected the raw reads and collapsed the reads into unique sequences, merging closely related sequences to remove PCR and sequencing errors. To assign V, D and J gene segments, CDR3 sequences were aligned to IMGT reference sequences. For a sequence to be retained, a match of at least six nucleotides was required to both a V gene segment and a J gene segment. Rearrangements were classified as productive when the CDR3 lacked stop codons and remained in frame with V and J, and all other rearrangements were classified as non-productive. Following IMGT convention, CDR3 was defined as the stretch from the second conserved V-encoded cysteine up to the conserved J-encoded phenylalanine. Sequences without an unambiguous match to a single V gene segment were excluded from the earlier analysis of a few hundred of the donors. In an earlier analysis of approximately 610 of the donors, V segments were called functional above 56.7% productive rearrangements and were called segregating when the between-donor standard deviation exceeded 5%. A statistical classification framework was developed to diagnose cytomegalovirus status using the catalog of TCR beta chain sequences. A later analysis assigned V and J genes by comparing TCR nucleotide sequences with IMGT/GENE-DB human TR gene sequences. In a later analysis, CDR3 sequences and most-parsimonious VDJ recombination scenarios were assigned using the TCRdist pipeline. A later analysis defined each TCR beta chain by its CDR3 amino acid sequence plus V-gene family, and excluded reads lacking a unique V-gene family. As a way to deal with suspected cross-contamination and a sequencing artifact, a later analysis dropped hundreds of nucleotide sequences that were highly shared and had low generation probability. In a later analysis, a clonal expansion index for each public chain was calculated from normalized within-repertoire ranks of inferred template counts. A later analysis computed generation probabilities with a VDJ recombination model fitted to out-of-frame rearrangements, and checked the results against IGoR. In a later analysis, TCR-TCR, TCR-HLA and TCR-CMV co-occurrence was scored with hypergeometric tests, and a repertoire-size bias correction was applied to TCR pairs. A later analysis estimated false discovery rates by permuting HLA or CMV assignments 20 times. In a later analysis, co-occurring TCRs were grouped using DBSCAN, with TCRdist sequence similarity added in when clustering inside HLA-allele-positive subsets. Repertoires with fewer than 30,000 or more than 120,000 public chains were left out of co-occurrence clustering, as were about 5 repertoires with anomalous nucleotide sharing. What TCRdb holds here is the immuneACCESS table cut down to in-frame rearrangements. Part of the clones is not present; checked against another copy, under half of the missing clones reflect an unresolved V gene, and the others are unexplained. The V and J calls and the clone size are those of that table, but D and trimming were determined from the DNA. Present in this sample are 150,000 to 200,000 clones, 62% of which were seen just once. Jointly, the top ten make up under 3% of the sample.

Material for sequencing was PBMCs. The TCR was taken from a man in his forties in good health and CMV-seronegative. The V gene is TRBV7-2 and the J gene is TRBJ2-7, and 8 junction bases match TRBD1. The base sequence is TGTGCCAGCAGCTTAGGTTCCTGGACAGGGTCCTCCTACGAGCAGTACTTC. This sequence encodes CASSLGSWTGSSYEQYF.